This is a list of T cell receptor beta chains from one sample in a study of tumor and adjacent non-tumor tissue in lung cancer. A single record per CDR3 protein comes from TCRdb applying MiXCR to the multiplex PCR reads. The sample lists roughly 70,000 distinct CDR3 sequences; around 70% were seen once. Source material: distant non-tumor lung tissue. These receptors all come from a woman in her fifties or sixties with non-small cell lung cancer. CDR3s include the opening cysteine and the closing phenylalanine or tryptophan. D genes are given only for firm matches. Size is omitted from some rows. Given values are once, few, many or a class for expanded clones.

clone size: NA; J gene: TRBJ2-3; V gene: TRBV20-1; D gene: TRBD1; CDR3 DNA: TGCAGTGCTCAATCGGGACAGGGGGCGCAAGGTACGCAGTACTTT; CDR3 protein: CSAQSGQGAQGTQYF
clone size: once; J gene: TRBJ2-1; V gene: TRBV4-2; D gene: TRBD2; CDR3 DNA: TGTGCCCGTAGCCAAGATTCGACTAGCGGGAGTTTGTATGAGCAGTTCTTC; CDR3 protein: CARSQDSTSGSLYEQFF
clone size: NA; J gene: TRBJ1-3; V gene: TRBV29-1; D gene: NA; CDR3 DNA: TGCAGCGTCTGGATCGACTCCGGAAACACCATATATTTT; CDR3 protein: CSVWIDSGNTIYF
clone size: NA; J gene: TRBJ2-3; V gene: TRBV30; D gene: TRBD1; CDR3 DNA: TGTGCCTGTCAACAGGGGACCGACACAGATACGCAGTATTTT; CDR3 protein: CACQQGTDTDTQYF
clone size: medium-sized; J gene: TRBJ1-2; V gene: TRBV29-1; D gene: NA; CDR3 DNA: TGCAGCGTTGAAACAGGGGGCTACACCTTC; CDR3 protein: CSVETGGYTF
clone size: NA; J gene: TRBJ2-2; V gene: TRBV10-3; D gene: TRBD2; CDR3 DNA: TGTGCCATCAGTGAGTCAGCGGGACTAGCTCCGAACACCGGGGAGCTGTTTTTT; CDR3 protein: CAISESAGLAPNTGELFF
clone size: few; J gene: TRBJ2-5; V gene: TRBV6-2/TRBV6-3; D gene: NA; CDR3 DNA: TGTGCCAGCAGTAGACCCGGGGCTTTTCGCTACTTC; CDR3 protein: CASSRPGAFRYF
clone size: NA; J gene: TRBJ2-2; V gene: TRBV20-1; D gene: TRBD1; CDR3 DNA: TGCAGTGCCCCTGTTAGGGGGACAGGGATCACGATGGACACCGGGGAGCTGTTTTTT; CDR3 protein: CSAPVRGTGITMDTGELFF
clone size: NA; J gene: TRBJ1-5; V gene: TRBV7-8; D gene: NA; CDR3 DNA: TGTGTCAGCAGCTTACATCGTGAGGAGCCCCAGCATTTT; CDR3 protein: CVSSLHREEPQHF
clone size: NA; J gene: TRBJ2-1; V gene: TRBV7-9; D gene: NA; CDR3 DNA: TGTGCCAGCGGCTTAGCGGATGGGCAGTTCTTC; CDR3 protein: CASGLADGQFF
clone size: many; J gene: TRBJ1-1; V gene: TRBV4-3; D gene: NA; CDR3 DNA: TGCGCCAGCAGCCAAGATTACTGGGGGGAAATGGGGAACACTGAAGCTTTCTTT; CDR3 protein: CASSQDYWGEMGNTEAFF
clone size: NA; J gene: TRBJ2-2; V gene: TRBV7-9; D gene: NA; CDR3 DNA: TGTGCCAGCAACCTCGGGGGGGAGCTGTTTTTT; CDR3 protein: CASNLGGELFF
clone size: once; J gene: TRBJ2-6; V gene: TRBV11-2; D gene: NA; CDR3 DNA: TGTGCTAGCAGCTTGTTAAGCTCTGGGACCAACATCCTGACTTTC; CDR3 protein: CASSLLSSGTNILTF
clone size: NA; J gene: TRBJ2-2; V gene: TRBV10-3; D gene: TRBD1; CDR3 DNA: TGTGCCATCAGTGAGTCGATGGGAGACAGGGAACTGTTTTTT; CDR3 protein: CAISESMGDRELFF
clone size: many; J gene: TRBJ2-2; V gene: TRBV4-3; D gene: NA; CDR3 DNA: TGCGCCAGCAGCCAGCACTACGGGACTGTTAACACCGGGGAGCTGTTTTTT; CDR3 protein: CASSQHYGTVNTGELFF
clone size: NA; J gene: TRBJ2-7; V gene: TRBV28; D gene: TRBD2; CDR3 DNA: TGTGCCAGCAGTTGGACTAGCGAGACATACGTGCGGCACTTC; CDR3 protein: CASSWTSETYVRHF
clone size: NA; J gene: TRBJ1-5; V gene: TRBV20-1; D gene: NA; CDR3 DNA: TGCAGTGCTAGAGGGACAGCTAGCGACCAGCCCCAGCATTTT; CDR3 protein: CSARGTASDQPQHF
clone size: NA; J gene: TRBJ1-4; V gene: TRBV29-1; D gene: NA; CDR3 DNA: TGCAACGTTTCCGACAGTACTAATGAAAAACTGTTTTTT; CDR3 protein: CNVSDSTNEKLFF
clone size: NA; J gene: TRBJ1-3; V gene: TRBV20-1; D gene: NA; CDR3 DNA: TGCAGTGCTAGCGCAAGGGCTGTGTATGGAAACACCATATATTTT; CDR3 protein: CSASARAVYGNTIYF
clone size: NA; J gene: TRBJ2-2; V gene: TRBV7-9; D gene: NA; CDR3 DNA: TGTGCCAACAGCCCAGACAGGCACGAGGAGTTGTTTTTT; CDR3 protein: CANSPDRHEELFF
clone size: NA; J gene: TRBJ1-5; V gene: TRBV28; D gene: NA; CDR3 DNA: TGTGCCAGCATCTGGGGCGGTGACAATCAGCCCCAGCATTTT; CDR3 protein: CASIWGGDNQPQHF
clone size: medium-sized; J gene: TRBJ2-3; V gene: TRBV11-1; D gene: NA; CDR3 DNA: TGTGCCAGCAGCTTAGGGACAGGCACAGATACGCAGTATTTT; CDR3 protein: CASSLGTGTDTQYF
clone size: many; J gene: TRBJ2-1; V gene: TRBV12-3/TRBV12-4; D gene: NA; CDR3 DNA: TGTGCCAGCAGTCTCCCGGGGGACAACTCCTACAATGAGCAGTTCTTC; CDR3 protein: CASSLPGDNSYNEQFF
clone size: NA; J gene: TRBJ1-5; V gene: TRBV29-1; D gene: NA; CDR3 DNA: TGCAGCGGTGTAGGGACACACGGTCGGCCCCAGCATTTT; CDR3 protein: CSGVGTHGRPQHF
clone size: NA; J gene: TRBJ1-1; V gene: TRBV11-2; D gene: NA; CDR3 DNA: TGTGCCAGCAGCTTAGTGGATAACACTGGAACTTTCTTT; CDR3 protein: CASSLVDNTGTFF
clone size: many; J gene: TRBJ2-6; V gene: TRBV11-1; D gene: NA; CDR3 DNA: TGTGCCAGCAGCAAACAGAGCTCTGGGGCCAACGTCCTGACTTTC; CDR3 protein: CASSKQSSGANVLTF
clone size: NA; J gene: TRBJ2-1; V gene: TRBV11-1; D gene: NA; CDR3 DNA: TGTGCCAGCCGCTTAGCTTCACTGGATGGGCAGTTCTTC; CDR3 protein: CASRLASLDGQFF
clone size: once; J gene: TRBJ1-5; V gene: TRBV20-1; D gene: NA; CDR3 DNA: TGCAGTACTAGGAGTAGGGGCGTCTATAGCAATCAGCCCCATCATTTT; CDR3 protein: CSTRSRGVYSNQPHHF
clone size: NA; J gene: TRBJ1-2; V gene: TRBV28; D gene: TRBD1; CDR3 DNA: TGTGTCAGCAGCCTTCTGGGGACAGTCTATGGCTACACCTTC; CDR3 protein: CVSSLLGTVYGYTF
clone size: NA; J gene: TRBJ2-3; V gene: TRBV20-1; D gene: TRBD2; CDR3 DNA: TGCAGTGTAGGGGGCCCCGGGACTAGCGGGAGCACATATACGCAGTATTTT; CDR3 protein: CSVGGPGTSGSTYTQYF
clone size: NA; J gene: TRBJ1-2; V gene: TRBV10-3; D gene: NA; CDR3 DNA: TGTGCCATCAGTAATAGTCTTGACAGTCTCGGTTACACCTTC; CDR3 protein: CAISNSLDSLGYTF
clone size: many; J gene: TRBJ2-5; V gene: TRBV12-3/TRBV12-4; D gene: NA; CDR3 DNA: TGTGCCAGCAGTGGGGATACCAATCAAGAGACCCATTACTTC; CDR3 protein: CASSGDTNQETHYF
clone size: few; J gene: TRBJ1-1; V gene: TRBV11-2; D gene: NA; CDR3 DNA: TGTGCCAGCGGCTTAGTGAATAACACTGAAGCTTTCTTT; CDR3 protein: CASGLVNNTEAFF
clone size: NA; J gene: TRBJ2-1; V gene: TRBV11-2; D gene: NA; CDR3 DNA: TGTGCCAGCAGCTTTAATCCGGAAATGAATGAGGAGTTTTTC; CDR3 protein: CASSFNPEMNEEFF
clone size: NA; J gene: TRBJ2-7; V gene: TRBV11-2; D gene: NA; CDR3 DNA: TGTGCCAGCAACTTAGTCCCTACGAGGGGCCCAACGGGGCATTACGAGCACTACTTC; CDR3 protein: CASNLVPTRGPTGHYEHYF
clone size: NA; J gene: TRBJ2-1; V gene: TRBV12-3/TRBV12-4; D gene: TRBD2; CDR3 DNA: TGTGCCAGCAGAAACAGACTAGCTGGGACCGTCGTATTCTTC; CDR3 protein: CASRNRLAGTVVFF
clone size: NA; J gene: TRBJ1-2; V gene: TRBV6-5; D gene: NA; CDR3 DNA: TGTGCCAGCAGTTACCGGGAGGACATGCGAAATGGCTACACCTTC; CDR3 protein: CASSYREDMRNGYTF
clone size: NA; J gene: TRBJ2-7; V gene: TRBV20-1; D gene: NA; CDR3 DNA: TGCAGTGCTAGAACGGAGAGGGGATTCAACGGGCAGTACTTC; CDR3 protein: CSARTERGFNGQYF
clone size: NA; J gene: TRBJ2-1; V gene: TRBV29-1; D gene: TRBD2; CDR3 DNA: TGCGGCGGAGCGGGAGGACTCAATGAGCAGTTCTTC; CDR3 protein: CGGAGGLNEQFF
clone size: NA; J gene: TRBJ2-2; V gene: TRBV10-3; D gene: NA; CDR3 DNA: TGTGCCATCACTGAGTCGATAGCAGACGGGGGGCTGTTTTTT; CDR3 protein: CAITESIADGGLFF
clone size: NA; J gene: TRBJ2-1; V gene: TRBV11-2; D gene: NA; CDR3 DNA: TGTGCAAGCAGCTCAGGACACGGCAATGAGCAGTTCTTC; CDR3 protein: CASSSGHGNEQFF
clone size: NA; J gene: TRBJ2-6; V gene: TRBV6-2/TRBV6-3; D gene: NA; CDR3 DNA: TGTGGCAGCAGTTCAGGGCCGGGTGGGGCCAACGTCCTGACTTTC; CDR3 protein: CGSSSGPGGANVLTF
clone size: NA; J gene: TRBJ2-1; V gene: TRBV6-2/TRBV6-3; D gene: NA; CDR3 DNA: TGTGCCAGCAGTTATCTGGGCCGAAAAGCGCAGTTCTTC; CDR3 protein: CASSYLGRKAQFF
clone size: once; J gene: TRBJ2-7; V gene: TRBV11-2; D gene: NA; CDR3 DNA: TGTGCCAGCGGCATATCTCCGAGTCCTTCCTACGAGCAGTACTTC; CDR3 protein: CASGISPSPSYEQYF
clone size: NA; J gene: TRBJ2-2; V gene: TRBV5-5; D gene: NA; CDR3 DNA: TGTGCCAACAGACTGTGGTGGCAGGGCAACACCGGGGAGCTATTTTTT; CDR3 protein: CANRLWWQGNTGELFF
clone size: NA; J gene: TRBJ2-1; V gene: TRBV20-1; D gene: NA; CDR3 DNA: TGCAGTGCTAGAAGTTTGGGACTCCAATTTGGCAATGAGCAGTTCTTC; CDR3 protein: CSARSLGLQFGNEQFF
clone size: NA; J gene: TRBJ2-7; V gene: TRBV11-1; D gene: TRBD1; CDR3 DNA: TGTGCCAGCAGCGGGACAGTGCAGTGCTTC; CDR3 protein: CASSGTVQCF
clone size: NA; J gene: TRBJ2-1; V gene: TRBV11-2; D gene: NA; CDR3 DNA: TGCGACAGCAGCTTGGGGGCACTGGGTTACAATGAGCAGTTCTTC; CDR3 protein: CDSSLGALGYNEQFF
clone size: NA; J gene: TRBJ2-2; V gene: TRBV11-2; D gene: NA; CDR3 DNA: TGTGCCACCAGCTTGGGTTTGAACACCGGGGAGCTATTTTTT; CDR3 protein: CATSLGLNTGELFF
clone size: many; J gene: TRBJ1-5; V gene: TRBV29-1; D gene: NA; CDR3 DNA: TGCAGCGTCGGGGTTCACAATCAGCCCCAGCATTTT; CDR3 protein: CSVGVHNQPQHF
clone size: many; J gene: TRBJ2-1; V gene: TRBV6-6; D gene: TRBD2; CDR3 DNA: TGTGCCAGCAGTTACCTAGCGGGAGGCTACAATGAGCAGTTCTTC; CDR3 protein: CASSYLAGGYNEQFF
clone size: NA; J gene: TRBJ2-3; V gene: TRBV11-1; D gene: NA; CDR3 DNA: TGTGCCAGCAGCTTAGAAGCGGTTGGGGGGCCCACAGATACGCAGTATTTT; CDR3 protein: CASSLEAVGGPTDTQYF
clone size: NA; J gene: TRBJ2-5; V gene: TRBV20-1; D gene: NA; CDR3 DNA: TGCGGTGCCCGGCACCAAGTGGTCCAAGAGACCCAGTACTTC; CDR3 protein: CGARHQVVQETQYF
clone size: NA; J gene: TRBJ1-3; V gene: TRBV7-2; D gene: NA; CDR3 DNA: TGTGCCAGCAGCCTCGGGAACTGGGCCTCTGGAAGCACCATATATTTT; CDR3 protein: CASSLGNWASGSTIYF
clone size: few; J gene: TRBJ1-6; V gene: TRBV7-3; D gene: NA; CDR3 DNA: TGTGCCAGCAGCGACTTCATACGGTCACCCCTCCACTTT; CDR3 protein: CASSDFIRSPLHF
clone size: few; J gene: TRBJ2-7; V gene: TRBV6-6; D gene: TRBD1; CDR3 DNA: TGTGCCAGCAGTTACCTTGGGGACAGGTTGAACTCTTACGAGCAGTACTTC; CDR3 protein: CASSYLGDRLNSYEQYF
clone size: NA; J gene: TRBJ2-1; V gene: TRBV20-1; D gene: TRBD1; CDR3 DNA: TGCAGTGATAGAGATCTCAAGACAGGGCCCTGCAATGAGCAGTTCTTC; CDR3 protein: CSDRDLKTGPCNEQFF
clone size: NA; J gene: TRBJ2-1; V gene: TRBV20-1; D gene: TRBD2; CDR3 DNA: TGCAGTGCTAGACCTAGCGGACTAGCGGGAGGGAGCTCCTACGATGAGCAGTTCTTC; CDR3 protein: CSARPSGLAGGSSYDEQFF
clone size: few; J gene: TRBJ1-2; V gene: TRBV9; D gene: NA; CDR3 DNA: TGTGCCAGCAGCGTAGGACAGTCACACTATGGCTACACCTTC; CDR3 protein: CASSVGQSHYGYTF